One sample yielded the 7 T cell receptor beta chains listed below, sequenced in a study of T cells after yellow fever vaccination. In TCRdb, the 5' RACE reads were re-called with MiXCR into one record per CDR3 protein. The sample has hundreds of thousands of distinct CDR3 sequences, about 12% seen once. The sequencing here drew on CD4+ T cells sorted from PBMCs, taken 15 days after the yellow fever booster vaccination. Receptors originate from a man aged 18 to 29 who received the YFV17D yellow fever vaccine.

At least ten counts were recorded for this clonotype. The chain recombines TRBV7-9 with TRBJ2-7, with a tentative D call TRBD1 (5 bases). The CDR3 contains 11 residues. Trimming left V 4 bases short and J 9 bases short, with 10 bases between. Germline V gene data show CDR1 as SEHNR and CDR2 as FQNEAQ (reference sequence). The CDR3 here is CASSSGFGQYV. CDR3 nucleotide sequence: TGTGCCAGCAGCTCAGGGTTCGGGCAGTACGTC.

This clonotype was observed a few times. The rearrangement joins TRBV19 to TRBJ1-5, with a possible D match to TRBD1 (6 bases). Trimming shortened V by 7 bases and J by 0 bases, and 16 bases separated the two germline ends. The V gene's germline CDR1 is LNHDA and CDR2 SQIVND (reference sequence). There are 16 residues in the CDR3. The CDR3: CASTLGARDSNQPQHF. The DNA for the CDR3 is TGTGCCAGTACCCTGGGGGCCCGTGATAGCAATCAGCCCCAGCATTTT. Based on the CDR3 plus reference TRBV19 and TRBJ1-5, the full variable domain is DGGITQSPKYLFRKEGQNVTLSCEQNLNHDAMYWYRQDPGQGLRLIYYSQIVNDFQKGDIAEGYSVSREKKESFPLTVTSAQKNPTAFYLCASTLGARDSNQPQHFGDGTRLSIL.

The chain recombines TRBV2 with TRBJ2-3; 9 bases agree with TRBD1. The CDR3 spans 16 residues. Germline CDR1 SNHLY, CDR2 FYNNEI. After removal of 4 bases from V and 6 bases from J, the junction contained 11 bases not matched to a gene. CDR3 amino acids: CASSGYRGLSIDTQYF. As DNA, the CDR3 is TGTGCCAGCAGTGGCTACAGGGGGCTCTCCATTGATACGCAGTATTTT.

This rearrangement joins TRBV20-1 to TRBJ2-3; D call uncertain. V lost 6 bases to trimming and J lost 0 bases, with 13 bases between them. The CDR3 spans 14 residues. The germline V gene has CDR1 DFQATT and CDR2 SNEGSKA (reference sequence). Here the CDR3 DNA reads TGCAGTGCCCCGCCTCACCCTAGCACAGATACGCAGTATTTT. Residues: CSAPPHPSTDTQYF.

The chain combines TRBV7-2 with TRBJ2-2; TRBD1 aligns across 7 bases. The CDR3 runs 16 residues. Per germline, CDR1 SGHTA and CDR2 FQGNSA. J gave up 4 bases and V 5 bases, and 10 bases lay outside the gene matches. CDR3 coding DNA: TGTGCCAGCAGCCATATAGACAGGGCGCGCACCGGGGAGCTGTTTTTT. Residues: CASSHIDRARTGELFF.

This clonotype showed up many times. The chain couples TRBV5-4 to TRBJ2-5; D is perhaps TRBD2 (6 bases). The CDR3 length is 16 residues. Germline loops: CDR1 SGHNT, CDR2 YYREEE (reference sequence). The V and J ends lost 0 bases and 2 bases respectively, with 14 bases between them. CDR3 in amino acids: CASSLAGGAGQETQYF. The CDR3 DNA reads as TGTGCCAGCAGCTTGGCCGGAGGGGCAGGACAAGAGACCCAGTACTTC.

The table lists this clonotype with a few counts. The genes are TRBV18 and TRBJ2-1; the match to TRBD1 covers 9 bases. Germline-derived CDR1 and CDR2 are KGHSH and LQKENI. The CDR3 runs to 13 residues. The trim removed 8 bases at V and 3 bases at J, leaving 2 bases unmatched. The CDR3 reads CASRTGVYNEQFF. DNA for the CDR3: TGTGCCAGCAGGACAGGGGTCTACAATGAGCAGTTCTTC. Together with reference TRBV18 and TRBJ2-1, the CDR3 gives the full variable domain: NAGVMQNPRHLVRRRGQEARLRCSPMKGHSHVYWYRQLPEEGLKFMVYLQKENIIDESGMPKERFSAEFPKEGPSILRIQQVVRGDSAAYFCASRTGVYNEQFFGPGTRLTVL.